Listed here are 3 T cell receptor beta chains from one sample, sequenced in a study of tumor and adjacent non-tumor tissue in lung cancer. This sample's RNA came from whole unsorted tissue. Three rounds of nested PCR, following a modified ARM-PCR protocol, produced the TCRbeta library. TCRdb re-analysed the multiplex PCR reads in MiXCR, keeping a single row per CDR3 protein. The repertoire holds about 140,000 distinct CDR3 sequences, 66% seen once, with roughly 20% in the top ten. The sequencing sample was made of lung tumor tissue. The receptors derive from a man in his sixties with small cell lung cancer.

This clonotype appeared once. The junction differs from germline at one of its ends, possibly a read error. This sequence joins TRBV12-3 or TRBV12-4 and TRBJ2-3, with a possible D match to TRBD2 (5 bases). The CDR3 sequence is 17 residues long. This CDR3 is CTSGLNWEPRFTDTQYF. CDR3 bases: TGTACCAGCGGTTTAAATTGGGAACCAAGGTTTACAGATACGCAGTATTTT.

This clonotype was seen many times. CDR3 loop: CASSLDSGGREQFF. In DNA, the CDR3 is TGTGCCAGCAGCTTAGATTCGGGGGGGCGGGAGCAGTTCTTC. This chain links TRBV11-2 with TRBJ2-1; 8 bases fit TRBD2. Per germline, CDR1 SGHAT and CDR2 FQNNGV. V lost 0 bases to trimming and J lost 10 bases; unmatched junction nucleotides: 5. The CDR3 contains 14 residues.

Regarding this clonotype: A read error is possible here, since a much larger clone lies one base away. J is TRBJ2-3 and V is TRBV5-6, with a tentative D call TRBD2 (5 bases). The CDR3 is 15 residues long. The V gene's germline CDR1 is SGHDT and CDR2 YYEEEE. The CDR3 protein is CDSSAGLWLGDTQYF. CDR3 DNA: TGTGACAGCAGCGCGGGCCTGTGGCTAGGGGATACGCAGTATTTT.